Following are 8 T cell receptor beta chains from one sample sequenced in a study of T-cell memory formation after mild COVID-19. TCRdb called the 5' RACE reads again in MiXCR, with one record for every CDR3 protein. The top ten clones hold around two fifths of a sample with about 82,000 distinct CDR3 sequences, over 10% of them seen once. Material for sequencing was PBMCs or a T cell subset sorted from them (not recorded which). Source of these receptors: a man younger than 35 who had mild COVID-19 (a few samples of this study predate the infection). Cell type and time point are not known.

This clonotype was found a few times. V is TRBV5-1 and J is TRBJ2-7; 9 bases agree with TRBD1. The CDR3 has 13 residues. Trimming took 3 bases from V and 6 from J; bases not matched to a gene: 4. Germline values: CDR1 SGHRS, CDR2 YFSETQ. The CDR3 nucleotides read TGCGCCAGCAGCTGGGACAGGGATGCCGAGCAGTACTTC. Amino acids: CASSWDRDAEQYF.

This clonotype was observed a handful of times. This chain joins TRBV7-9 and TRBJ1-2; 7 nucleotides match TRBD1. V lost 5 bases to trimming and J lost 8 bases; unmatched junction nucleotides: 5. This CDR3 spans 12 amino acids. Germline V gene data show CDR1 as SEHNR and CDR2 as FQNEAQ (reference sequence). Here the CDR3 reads CASSLDRDGYTF. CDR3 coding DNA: TGTGCCAGCAGCCTCGACAGGGACGGCTACACCTTC.

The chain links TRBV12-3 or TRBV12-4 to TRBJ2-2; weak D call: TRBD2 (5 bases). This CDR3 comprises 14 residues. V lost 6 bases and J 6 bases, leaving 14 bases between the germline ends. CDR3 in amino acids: CASSIDNGAGELFF. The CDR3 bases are TGTGCCAGCAGCATAGACAACGGGGCCGGGGAGCTGTTTTTT.

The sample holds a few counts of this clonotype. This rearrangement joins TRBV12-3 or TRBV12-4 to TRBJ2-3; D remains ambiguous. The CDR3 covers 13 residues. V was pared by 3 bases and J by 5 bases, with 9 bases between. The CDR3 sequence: CASSFGRRDTQYF. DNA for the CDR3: TGTGCCAGCAGTTTCGGTAGGAGAGATACGCAGTATTTT.

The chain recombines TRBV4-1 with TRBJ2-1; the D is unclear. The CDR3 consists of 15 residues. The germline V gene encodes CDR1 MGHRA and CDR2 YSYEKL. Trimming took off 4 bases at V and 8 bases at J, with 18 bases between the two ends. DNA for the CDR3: TGCGCCAGCAGCCTCAAAGCCAATAGGAGAGATGAGCAGTTCTTC. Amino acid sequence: CASSLKANRRDEQFF.

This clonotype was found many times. The CDR3 spells CASSLALSTEAFF. CDR3 DNA: TGTGCCAGCAGCTTAGCCCTGTCCACTGAAGCTTTCTTT. This chain links TRBV7-3 with TRBJ1-1; no firm D call. CDR1 is SGHTA and CDR2 is FQGTGA in the germline V gene. The CDR3 length is 13 residues. The V gene lost 2 bases and the J gene lost 4 bases, with 8 bases spanning the gap.

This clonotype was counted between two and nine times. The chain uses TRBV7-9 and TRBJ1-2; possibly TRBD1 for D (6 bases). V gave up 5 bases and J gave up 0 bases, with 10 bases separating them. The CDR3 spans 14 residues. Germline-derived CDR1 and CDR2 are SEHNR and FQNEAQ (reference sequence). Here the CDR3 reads CASSPYRANYGYTF. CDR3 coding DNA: TGTGCCAGCAGCCCCTACAGGGCTAACTATGGCTACACCTTC.

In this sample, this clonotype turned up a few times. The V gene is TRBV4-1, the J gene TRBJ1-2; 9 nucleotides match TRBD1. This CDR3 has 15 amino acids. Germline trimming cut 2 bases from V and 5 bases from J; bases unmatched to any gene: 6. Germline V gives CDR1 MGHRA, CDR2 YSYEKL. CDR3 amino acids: CASSQIGTGSYGYTF. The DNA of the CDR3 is TGCGCCAGCAGCCAAATTGGGACAGGGAGTTATGGCTACACCTTC.